This T cell receptor (beta chain) was identified in a study of low-dose radiotherapy and immunotherapy resistance in tumors. For the study at large: Cohort 1 received 0.5 Gy per fraction every 2 weeks, totaling 6.5 Gy.

CDR1 is SNHLY, CDR2 FYNNEI, per germline. The length of the CDR3 is 13 residues. The V and J ends lost 7 bases and 1 base respectively, with 10 bases between them. Eligibility was restricted to patients presenting with advanced solid tumors that lacked tumor-infiltrating lymphocytes. Alpha and beta chains were covered, as first-strand cDNA relied on TRAV- and TRBV-specific primers. The PCR that amplified TCRs ran for 20 cycles, relying on a constant-region primer and a V-primer adapter. TCRdb re-derived calls from the reads in MiXCR, one entry per CDR3 protein. Of some 15,000 distinct CDR3 sequences in the sample, around 50% were seen once.

This chain uses TRBV2 with TRBJ2-5, with no clear D. The clonotype was recovered from a human donor with advanced metastatic prostate, ovarian, gallbladder or colorectal cancer (not recorded which). This table probably holds off-target reads from a library built for another chain. CDR3 nucleotide sequence: TGTGCCAGCACGGGCGGCAGCCAAGAGACCCAGTACTTC. Protein product: CASTGGSQETQYF.